This TCR beta chain was sequenced for a study of T cell changes during pregnancy in multiple sclerosis. With 5 bases removed from V and 7 bases from J, the gap between germline ends came to 20 bases. Germline CDR1 and CDR2: SGHNT and YENEEA. CDR3 length: 15 residues. Assay used: immunoSEQ multiplex PCR; TCRdb lists only in-frame clones, some missing. Of roughly 46,000 clones listed, 92% are singletons. The sample here was peripheral blood, taken in the third trimester of pregnancy. This receptor was identified in a female donor with multiple sclerosis, enrolled in a pregnancy study. The chain is built from TRBV11-3 and TRBJ1-2, with D possibly TRBD1 on 5 matching bases. The CDR3 reads CASSANGLGVFGYTF. The CDR3 DNA reads TGTGCCAGCAGCGCTAACGGCTTAGGGGTTTTTGGCTACACCTTC.